What follows describes a single T cell receptor (beta chain). Antigen unknown. Germline-derived CDR1 and CDR2 are KGHSH and LQKENI. This CDR3 has 15 residues. V dropped 2 bases and J dropped 2 bases, with 12 bases sitting between them. This sample stems from a study of long-term antiretroviral therapy in people with HIV. Study findings and constraints: Comparison with controls showed narrower CDR3 length ranges in HIV repertoires.

Participants with HIV, all of them, were treated in the United States. Samples were assayed with immunoSEQ v3.0 at survey level. Profiling relied on immunoSEQ multiplex PCR, and the TCRdb table lists in-frame clones only, not all of them. The sample has about 35,000 clones, over 75% seen once; the top ten hold roughly a tenth. Material: unsorted PBMCs, obtained 2.2 years after starting antiretroviral therapy. V and J are TRBV18 and TRBJ2-5, with D tentatively TRBD2 (6 bases). The receptor comes from a man aged 18 to 30 with HIV. The CDR3 region has the DNA TGTGCCAGCTCACCAGGCGGGGTTGGTCAAGAGACCCAGTACTTC. It codes for CASSPGGVGQETQYF.